These 11 T cell receptor beta chains came from one sample sequenced in a study of T cell responses to AZD1222 COVID-19 vaccine. Profiling relied on immunoSEQ multiplex PCR, and the TCRdb table lists in-frame clones only, not all of them. The sample contains 150,000 to 200,000 clones, 80% to 95% of which appear only once. Source: peripheral blood, taken 28 days after the second AZD1222 dose. Receptors originate from an adult who received the AZD1222 COVID-19 vaccine.

The V gene is TRBV4-1, the J gene TRBJ1-3; D not resolved. This CDR3 has 14 residues. V was shortened by 2 bases and J by 8 bases, with 13 bases between the two germline ends. Per germline, CDR1 MGHRA and CDR2 YSYEKL. CDR3 nucleotides: TGCGCCAGCAGCCAATTATCCGCCGGAGACACCATATATTTT. Amino acid sequence: CASSQLSAGDTIYF.

The gene calls are TRBV5-5 and TRBJ1-4; 11 nucleotides align to TRBD1. This CDR3 spans 16 amino acids. CDR1 and CDR2 from the germline V gene are SGHKS and YYEKEE (reference sequence). V dropped 4 bases and J dropped 7; count of bases not matched to a gene: 9. CDR3 coding DNA: TGTGCCAGCAGCACGGGTTGGGGACAGGGGGGTGAAAAACTGTTTTTT. Amino acids: CASSTGWGQGGEKLFF.

V is TRBV9 and J is TRBJ2-5; 8 nucleotides agree with TRBD2. Germline V gene sequence: CDR1 SGDLS, CDR2 YYNGEE. Trimming at V came to 3 bases and at J to 4 bases, leaving 11 bases not matched to a gene. There are 16 residues in the CDR3. DNA for the CDR3: TGTGCCAGCAGCGGGGTAGCGGGATTGCGGGGAGAGACCCAGTACTTC. Protein product: CASSGVAGLRGETQYF.

The chain uses TRBV3-1 (or the pseudogene TRBV3-2) and TRBJ1-5, with D unclear. Germline V gene lookup returns CDR1 LGHDT and CDR2 YNNKEL (reference sequence). CDR3 length equals 15 residues. V was clipped by 1 base and J by 0 bases, with 7 bases between them. CDR3 region: CASSQGSLSNQPQHF. The CDR3 coding sequence is TGTGCCAGCAGCCAAGGGAGTCTTAGCAATCAGCCCCAGCATTTT.

The J gene is TRBJ1-6, the V gene TRBV11-2, with 8 bases that match TRBD1. With V trimmed by 1 base and J by 8 bases, 1 base remained unmatched. CDR3 length: 14 residues. Germline-derived CDR1 and CDR2 are SGHAT and FQNNGV. CDR3 protein: CASSLGTGYSPLHF. The CDR3, as DNA: TGTGCCAGCAGCTTAGGGACAGGGTATTCACCCCTCCACTTT.

This chain connects TRBV18 to TRBJ1-2; D is perhaps TRBD1 (5 bases). Germline CDR1 KGHSH, CDR2 LQKENI. CDR3 size: 12 residues. V lost 1 base to trimming and J lost 6 bases, with 6 bases between them. The chain's CDR3 is CASSPRGDGYTF. The CDR3 DNA follows: TGTGCCAGCTCACCACGGGGGGATGGCTACACCTTC.

This sequence joins TRBV7-2 and TRBJ2-7; a weak D match, TRBD1 (6 bases). V was trimmed by 5 bases and J by 3 bases, leaving 14 bases between them. There are 14 residues in the CDR3. Germline CDR1 reads SGHTA; CDR2 reads FQGNSA. This CDR3 is CASSRPTGDYEQYF. The CDR3 region has the DNA TGTGCCAGCAGCCGCCCGACAGGAGACTACGAGCAGTACTTC.

The chain joins TRBV5-5 to TRBJ1-2, with 9 bases identical to TRBD1. CDR1 is SGHKS and CDR2 is YYEKEE in the germline V gene (reference sequence). V was clipped by 1 base and J by 7 bases; unmatched bases: 8. CDR3 length: 15 amino acids. Written as DNA, the CDR3 is TGTGCCAGCAGCTTGCCCGGGACAGGGTTAAGTGGCTACACCTTC. Its translation: CASSLPGTGLSGYTF.

The V and J genes are TRBV5-1 and TRBJ2-2, with unresolved D. Germline assignment: CDR1 SGHRS and CDR2 YFSETQ. Trimming took off 0 bases at V and 2 bases at J, with 2 bases between the two ends. This CDR3 has 13 residues. The CDR3 region is CASSLGNTGELFF. The CDR3 coding sequence is TGCGCCAGCAGCTTGGGAAACACCGGGGAGCTGTTTTTT.

This chain links TRBV9 with TRBJ1-2, with D possibly TRBD1 on 6 matching bases. Germline assignment: CDR1 SGDLS and CDR2 YYNGEE. V was trimmed by 0 bases and J by 4 bases, leaving 13 bases between them. The CDR3 contains 15 residues. Here the CDR3 reads CASSVGRTAFYGYTF. The CDR3 DNA is TGTGCCAGCAGCGTAGGAAGGACAGCCTTCTATGGCTACACCTTC.

J is TRBJ2-4 and V is TRBV5-5; D is perhaps TRBD1 (5 bases). The germline V and J ends were trimmed by 4 bases and 8 bases, with 7 bases remaining between them. The CDR3 loop spans 11 amino acids. CDR1 and CDR2 from the germline V gene are SGHKS and YYEKEE (reference sequence). The CDR3 sequence: CASSPRDIQYF. In DNA, the CDR3 is TGTGCCAGCAGCCCCAGGGACATTCAGTACTTC.